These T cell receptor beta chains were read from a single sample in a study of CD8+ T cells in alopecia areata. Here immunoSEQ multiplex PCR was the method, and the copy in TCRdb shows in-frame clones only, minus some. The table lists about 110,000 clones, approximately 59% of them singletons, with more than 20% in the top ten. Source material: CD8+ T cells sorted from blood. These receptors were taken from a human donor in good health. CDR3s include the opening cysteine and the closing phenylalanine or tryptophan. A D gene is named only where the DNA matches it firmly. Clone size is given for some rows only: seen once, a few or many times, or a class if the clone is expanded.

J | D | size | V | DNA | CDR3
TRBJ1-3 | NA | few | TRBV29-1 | TGCAGCGTTAGTTTAGGGGGAAGCTCTGGAAACACCATATATTTT | CSVSLGGSSGNTIYF
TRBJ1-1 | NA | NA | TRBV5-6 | TGTGCCAGCAGCCAGACGTGGGGTACTGAAGCTTTCTTT | CASSQTWGTEAFF
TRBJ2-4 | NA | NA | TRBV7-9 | TGTGCCAGCAGCTCCCAGGCGGCCAAAAACATTCAGTACTTC | CASSSQAAKNIQYF
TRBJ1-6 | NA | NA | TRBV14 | TGTGCCAGCAGCCAAGTCCCGGATTCACCCCTCCACTTT | CASSQVPDSPLHF
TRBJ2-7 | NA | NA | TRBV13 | TGTGCCAGCAGCTTGGCCGGGGAGCAGTACTTC | CASSLAGEQYF
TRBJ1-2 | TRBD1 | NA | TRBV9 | TGTGCCAGCAGTCCCAAGACCGGGACAGGGTTCTATGGCTACACCTTC | CASSPKTGTGFYGYTF
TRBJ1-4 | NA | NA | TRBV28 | TGTGCCAGCAGCTTACGAGGCTCAACTAATGAAAAACTGTTTTTT | CASSLRGSTNEKLFF
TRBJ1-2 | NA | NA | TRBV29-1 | TGCAGCGTTGATCTGACATGGGAGGACGGCTACACCTTC | CSVDLTWEDGYTF
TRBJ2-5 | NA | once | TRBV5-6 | TGTGCCAGCAGCTTGGGGCTTATTGACGCTCAAGAGACCCAGTACTTC | CASSLGLIDAQETQYF
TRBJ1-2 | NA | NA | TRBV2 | TGTGCCAGCAGTGAGGCCCCCGGCTACACCTTC | CASSEAPGYTF
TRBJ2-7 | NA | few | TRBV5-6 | TGTGCCAGCAGCCCAGGGACCGTCGGGGAGCAGTACTTC | CASSPGTVGEQYF
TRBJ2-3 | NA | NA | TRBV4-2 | TGTGCCAGCAGCCAAGAAGCGGGTACGCAGTATTTT | CASSQEAGTQYF
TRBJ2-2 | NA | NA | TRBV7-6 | TGTGCCAGCAGCACGTACACCGGGGAGCTGTTTTTT | CASSTYTGELFF
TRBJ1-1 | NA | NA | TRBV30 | TGTGCCTGGAGTCAAGGGAACACTGAAGCTTTCTTT | CAWSQGNTEAFF
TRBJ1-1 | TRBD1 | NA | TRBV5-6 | TGTGCCAGCAGCTCACAGGGGAACCTTCCTGAAGCTTTCTTT | CASSSQGNLPEAFF
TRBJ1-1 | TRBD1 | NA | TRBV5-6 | TGTGCCAGCAGCCTGGGACAGATGAACACTGAAGCTTTCTTT | CASSLGQMNTEAFF
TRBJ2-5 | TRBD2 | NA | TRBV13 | TGTGCCAGCAGCTTAGGTGGATCTAGCGGGGGAGAGACCCAGTACTTC | CASSLGGSSGGETQYF
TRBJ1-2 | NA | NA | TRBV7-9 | TGTGCCAGCAGCTTAGGGCCGCGGGACCCCTACCTTCATAACTATGGCTACACCTTC | CASSLGPRDPYLHNYGYTF
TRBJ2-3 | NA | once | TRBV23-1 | TGCGCCAGCACCCATGTAGTGGGTGGGAAGGCTACAGATACGCAGTATTTT | CASTHVVGGKATDTQYF
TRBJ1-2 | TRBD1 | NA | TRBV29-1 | TGCAGCGTCCTCACCCGGGACAGTGGGTCCTATGGCTACACCTTC | CSVLTRDSGSYGYTF
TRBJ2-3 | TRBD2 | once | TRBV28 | TGTGCCAGCAGTTTTGTGAGCGGGGGTCTAGATACGCAGTATTTT | CASSFVSGGLDTQYF
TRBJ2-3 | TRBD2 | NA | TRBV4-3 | TGCGCCAGCAGCCAAGAGTGGGAGGGAGGCGATACGCAGTATTTT | CASSQEWEGGDTQYF